Listed below are T cell receptor beta chains from one sample, sequenced in a study of CD8 T cells in Susac syndrome. TCRdb reprocessed the immunoSEQ multiplex PCR reads with MiXCR, giving one entry per CDR3 protein. The sample has around 150,000 distinct CDR3 sequences, around 96% seen once. Sequencing used CD4+ T cells from PBMCs. The receptors come from a human donor with multiple sclerosis. Both conserved end residues are part of each CDR3. The D gene is left open where the match is weak.

v_call,j_call,d_call,cdr3_aa,cdr3_nt
TRBV20-1,TRBJ1-5,-,CSAPSSNQPQHF,TGCAGTGCTCCTAGCAGCAATCAGCCCCAGCATTTT
TRBV3-1,TRBJ2-2,-,CASRGEAGELFF,TGTGCCAGCAGGGGGGAGGCCGGGGAGCTGTTTTTT
TRBV6-5,TRBJ1-5,-,CASSYQGGQPQHF,TGTGCCAGCAGTTATCAGGGCGGCCAGCCCCAGCATTTT
TRBV7-9,TRBJ2-7,-,CASSSDYEQYF,TGTGCCAGCAGCTCAGATTACGAGCAGTACTTC
TRBV24-1,TRBJ2-1,-,CATSDSSWGRSYNEQFF,TGTGCCACCAGTGATTCCTCCTGGGGAAGATCCTACAATGAGCAGTTCTTC
TRBV9,TRBJ2-5,TRBD2,CASNLAGAGETQYF,TGTGCCAGCAACCTAGCGGGGGCTGGGGAGACCCAGTACTTC
TRBV20-1,TRBJ2-7,-,CSVRTDYEQYF,TGCAGTGTGAGGACAGACTACGAGCAGTACTTC
TRBV20-1,TRBJ2-7,TRBD2,CSASAIAGGPTYEQYF,TGCAGTGCTAGCGCGATAGCGGGAGGGCCGACCTACGAGCAGTACTTC
TRBV20-1,TRBJ2-3,-,CSARVRRGLTDTQYF,TGCAGTGCTAGGGTGAGGCGGGGGCTCACAGATACGCAGTATTTT
TRBV30,TRBJ2-3,-,CAWKEGTDTQYF,TGTGCCTGGAAGGAAGGCACAGATACGCAGTATTTT
TRBV28,TRBJ2-6,TRBD2,CASSPMGSGRSGANVLTF,TGTGCCAGCAGTCCAATGGGTAGCGGGAGGTCGGGGGCCAACGTCCTGACTTTC